This is a list of T cell receptor beta chains from one sample in a study of T cells after yellow fever vaccination. From the 5' RACE reads, TCRdb called clonotypes with MiXCR, one entry per CDR3 protein. The sample comprises roughly 500,000 distinct CDR3 sequences, around 21% of which are singletons, and around an eighth rests with the top ten. Sequencing was performed on PBMCs, taken 15 days after the yellow fever booster vaccination. These receptors all stem from a man aged 25 to 40 who received the YFV17D yellow fever vaccine. CDR3s include the opening cysteine and the closing phenylalanine or tryptophan. Each record gives: V gene, D gene, J gene, clone size, CDR3 protein, CDR3 DNA. The D gene is left open where the match is weak. The size field is filled for only some rows; it gives once, few, many or a size class.

>TRBV7-8|TRBD2|TRBJ2-3|.
CASSLETSGRATDTQYF
TGTGCCAGCAGCTTAGAAACTAGCGGGAGGGCCACAGATACGCAGTATTTT
>TRBV5-5|TRBD2|TRBJ2-1|few
CASSLWGSGSSYNEQFF
TGTGCCAGCAGCTTGTGGGGCAGCGGGAGTTCTTACAATGAGCAGTTCTTC
>TRBV5-1|.|TRBJ2-3|few
CASSSAGVDTQYF
TGCGCCAGCAGCAGCGCCGGTGTGGATACGCAGTATTTT
>TRBV11-2|.|TRBJ2-7|.
CASSLTYRARRGEQYF
TGTGCCAGCAGCTTAACTTACCGGGCCCGGCGTGGAGAGCAGTACTTC
>TRBV7-2|.|TRBJ2-7|few
CASSSSRTHGSYEQYF
TGTGCCAGCAGCTCAAGCCGGACCCATGGCTCCTACGAGCAGTACTTC
>TRBV7-2|.|TRBJ2-3|few
CASSFSGITDTQYF
TGTGCCAGCAGCTTTAGCGGAATCACAGATACGCAGTATTTT
>TRBV15|.|TRBJ2-7|few
CATSRDHSYEQYF
TGTGCCACCAGCAGAGATCACAGCTACGAGCAGTACTTC
>TRBV7-2|.|TRBJ1-1|few
CASSLQIWAEAFF
TGTGCCAGCAGCCTTCAGATTTGGGCTGAAGCTTTCTTT
>TRBV27|.|TRBJ2-7|.
CASSSPGAGLNEQYF
TGTGCCAGCAGTTCCCCGGGGGCGGGACTAAACGAGCAGTACTTC
>TRBV5-6|.|TRBJ2-7|.
CASSLTLDDPLFEQYF
TGTGCCAGCAGCTTGACTTTGGATGATCCCCTTTTCGAGCAGTACTTC
>TRBV6-1|.|TRBJ2-5|few
CASSGRGVQETQYF
TGTGCCAGCAGTGGGCGAGGGGTCCAAGAGACCCAGTACTTC
>TRBV5-1|.|TRBJ2-1|few
CASSLEGVQFF
TGCGCCAGCAGCTTGGAAGGCGTACAGTTCTTC
>TRBV7-2|.|TRBJ2-5|.
CASSLGAYLETQYF
TGTGCCAGCAGCTTAGGCGCCTACCTAGAGACCCAGTACTTC
>TRBV5-6|TRBD2|TRBJ2-5|few
CASNRLAGETQYF
TGTGCCAGCAACCGACTAGCGGGAGAGACCCAGTACTTC
>TRBV6-5|.|TRBJ2-3|.
CASSYSLASSTDTQYF
TGTGCCAGCAGTTACTCTCTAGCGTCTAGCACAGATACGCAGTATTTT
>TRBV7-2|TRBD1|TRBJ2-7|.
CASSFGTASYEQYF
TGTGCCAGCAGCTTTGGGACAGCCTCCTACGAGCAGTACTTC
>TRBV20-1|.|TRBJ2-5|few
CSPEGAKETQYF
TGCAGTCCAGAGGGTGCAAAAGAGACCCAGTACTTC
>TRBV5-1|.|TRBJ1-4|.
CASSLGQPNEKLFF
TGCGCCAGCAGCTTGGGACAGCCAAATGAAAAACTGTTTTTT
>TRBV20-1|TRBD2|TRBJ2-5|.
CSAEKRGRETQYF
TGCAGTGCTGAAAAGCGGGGGCGCGAGACCCAGTACTTC
>TRBV18|.|TRBJ1-2|few
CASSVPRRQEANYGYTF
TGTGCCAGCTCAGTCCCAAGACGTCAGGAAGCTAACTATGGCTACACCTTC
>TRBV6-2/TRBV6-3|.|TRBJ1-5|few
CASTPTGRGAGQPQHF
TGTGCCAGCACCCCAACTGGGAGGGGAGCGGGGCAGCCCCAGCATTTT
>TRBV5-1|.|TRBJ2-2|.
CASSFGSTTGELFF
TGCGCCAGCAGCTTTGGCTCGACCACCGGGGAGCTGTTTTTT
>TRBV7-2|.|TRBJ2-2|few
CASTNIPATGELFF
TGTGCCAGCACCAACATCCCGGCCACCGGGGAGCTGTTTTTT
>TRBV12-3/TRBV12-4|.|TRBJ2-3|few
CASSPPGSSQYF
TGTGCCAGCAGCCCCCCGGGGAGTTCGCAGTATTTT
>TRBV20-1|TRBD1|TRBJ2-5|few
CSAKDRVETQYF
TGCAGTGCTAAAGACAGGGTAGAGACCCAGTACTTC
>TRBV5-6|TRBD2|TRBJ2-1|few
CASSLLGLAGDNEQFF
TGTGCCAGCAGCTTGCTGGGACTAGCGGGAGACAATGAGCAGTTCTTC
>TRBV5-1|TRBD2|TRBJ2-1|.
CASSIDPGTSHNEQFF
TGCGCCAGCAGCATAGATCCCGGGACTAGTCACAATGAGCAGTTCTTC
>TRBV6-5|.|TRBJ2-3|few
CASSLGAGWNTQYF
TGTGCCAGCAGTTTAGGCGCGGGATGGAATACGCAGTATTTT
>TRBV18|.|TRBJ2-7|.
CASSPLEDAAYEQYF
TGTGCCAGCTCACCTTTGGAGGACGCCGCCTACGAGCAGTACTTC
>TRBV19|TRBD2|TRBJ2-1|.
CASSIFRGGNEQFF
TGTGCCAGTAGTATATTTCGGGGAGGGAATGAGCAGTTCTTC
>TRBV20-1|.|TRBJ2-7|.
CSASGGYEQYF
TGCAGTGCTAGTGGGGGCTACGAGCAGTACTTC
>TRBV5-1|.|TRBJ2-7|.
CASSPQEDEQYF
TGCGCCAGCAGCCCGCAGGAGGACGAGCAGTACTTC